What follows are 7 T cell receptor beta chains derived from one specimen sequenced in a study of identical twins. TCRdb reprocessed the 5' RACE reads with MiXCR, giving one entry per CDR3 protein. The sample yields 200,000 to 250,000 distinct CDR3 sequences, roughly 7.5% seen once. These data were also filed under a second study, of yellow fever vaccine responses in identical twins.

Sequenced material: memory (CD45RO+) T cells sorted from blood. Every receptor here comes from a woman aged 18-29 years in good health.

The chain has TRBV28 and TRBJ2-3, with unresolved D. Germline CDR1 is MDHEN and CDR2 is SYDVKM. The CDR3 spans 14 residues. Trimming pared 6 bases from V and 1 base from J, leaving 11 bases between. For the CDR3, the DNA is TGTGCCAGCAGACGGACGCCTGGCACAGATACGCAGTATTTT. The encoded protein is CASRRTPGTDTQYF.

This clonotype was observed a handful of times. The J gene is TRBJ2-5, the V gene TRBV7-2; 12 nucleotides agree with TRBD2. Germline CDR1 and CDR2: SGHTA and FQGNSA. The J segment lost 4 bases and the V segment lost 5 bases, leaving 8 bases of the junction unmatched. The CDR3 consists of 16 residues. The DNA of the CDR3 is TGTGCCAGCAGCCCCAGGACTAGCGGGGAGCGAGAGACCCAGTACTTC. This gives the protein CASSPRTSGERETQYF.

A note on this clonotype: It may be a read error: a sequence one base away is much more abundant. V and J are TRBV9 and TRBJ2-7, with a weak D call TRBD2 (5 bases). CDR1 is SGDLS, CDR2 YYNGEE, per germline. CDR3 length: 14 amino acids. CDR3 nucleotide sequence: TGTCCCAGCAGCACTACGGGGAGCTCCTACGAGCAGTACTTC. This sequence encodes CPSSTTGSSYEQYF.

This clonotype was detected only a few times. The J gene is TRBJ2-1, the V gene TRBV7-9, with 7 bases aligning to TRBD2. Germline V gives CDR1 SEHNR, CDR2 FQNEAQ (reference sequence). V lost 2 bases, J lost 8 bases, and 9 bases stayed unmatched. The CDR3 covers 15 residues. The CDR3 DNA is TGTGCCAGCAGCTTAAGGACCCCCCGGGGGGATGAGCAGTTCTTC. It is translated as CASSLRTPRGDEQFF. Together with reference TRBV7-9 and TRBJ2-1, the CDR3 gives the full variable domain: DTGVSQNPRHKITKRGQNVTFRCDPISEHNRLYWYRQTLGQGPEFLTYFQNEAQLEKSRLLSDRFSAERPKGSFSTLEIQRTEQGDSAMYLCASSLRTPRGDEQFFGPGTRLTVL.

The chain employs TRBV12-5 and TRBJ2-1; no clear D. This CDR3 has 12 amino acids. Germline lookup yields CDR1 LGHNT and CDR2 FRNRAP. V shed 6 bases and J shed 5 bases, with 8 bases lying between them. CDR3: CASGLRNNEQFF. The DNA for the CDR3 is TGTGCTAGTGGGCTAAGAAACAATGAGCAGTTCTTC.

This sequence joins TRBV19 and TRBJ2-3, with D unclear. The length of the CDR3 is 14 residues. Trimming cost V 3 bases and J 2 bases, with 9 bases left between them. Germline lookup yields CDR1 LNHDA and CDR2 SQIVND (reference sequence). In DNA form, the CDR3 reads TGTGCCAGTAGTATGTCTGGCTCCACAGATACGCAGTATTTT. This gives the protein CASSMSGSTDTQYF. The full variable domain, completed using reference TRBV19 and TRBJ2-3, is DGGITQSPKYLFRKEGQNVTLSCEQNLNHDAMYWYRQDPGQGLRLIYYSQIVNDFQKGDIAEGYSVSREKKESFPLTVTSAQKNPTAFYLCASSMSGSTDTQYFGPGTRLTVL.

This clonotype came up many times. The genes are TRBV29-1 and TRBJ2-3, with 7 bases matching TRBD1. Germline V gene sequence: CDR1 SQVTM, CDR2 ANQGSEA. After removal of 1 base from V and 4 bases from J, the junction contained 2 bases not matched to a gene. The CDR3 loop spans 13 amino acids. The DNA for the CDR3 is TGCAGCGTTGAAGGTCAGGGGGCAGATACGCAGTATTTT. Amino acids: CSVEGQGADTQYF.